A selection of T cell receptor beta chains follows, all from one sample in a study of cytomegalovirus exposure and HLA in healthy donors. TCRdb's copy holds only in-frame clones and misses some; the assay was immunoSEQ multiplex PCR. The sample holds around 110,000 clones, 77% seen once. Sequences were obtained from PBMCs. The receptors stem from a male donor in good health and CMV-seronegative. Both conserved end residues are part of each CDR3. Each record gives: D gene, V gene, clone size, J gene, CDR3 DNA, CDR3 protein. The D gene is left open where the match is weak. Clone size, where shown, is once, few, many, or a class for clones that have expanded.

d_call: TRBD2
v_call: TRBV25-1
clone_size: .
j_call: TRBJ2-7
cdr3_nt: TGTGCCAGCAGTGAATGGGGGGGACGGAAGACCTACGAGCAGTACTTC
cdr3_aa: CASSEWGGRKTYEQYF

d_call: TRBD2
v_call: TRBV6-1
clone_size: .
j_call: TRBJ2-1
cdr3_nt: TGTGCCAGCAGTGAACCGCCTTCACTAGCGGGAGAGGTTGAGCAGTTCTTC
cdr3_aa: CASSEPPSLAGEVEQFF

d_call: .
v_call: TRBV19
clone_size: few
j_call: TRBJ1-1
cdr3_nt: TGTGCCAGTAGGGACCCAGGGACTGAAGCTTTCTTT
cdr3_aa: CASRDPGTEAFF

d_call: TRBD1
v_call: TRBV6-5
clone_size: .
j_call: TRBJ1-2
cdr3_nt: TGTGCCAGCAGTTCCGGGACAGGGGCCGATAACTATGGCTACACCTTC
cdr3_aa: CASSSGTGADNYGYTF

d_call: .
v_call: TRBV28
clone_size: .
j_call: TRBJ1-1
cdr3_nt: TGTGCCAGCAGTTCTACAGGGTTGACTGAAGCTTTCTTT
cdr3_aa: CASSSTGLTEAFF

d_call: TRBD2
v_call: TRBV4-1
clone_size: .
j_call: TRBJ2-1
cdr3_nt: TGCGCCAGCAGCCAAGGGACTAGCGGCTCCAGCTCCTACAATGAGCAGTTCTTC
cdr3_aa: CASSQGTSGSSSYNEQFF

d_call: .
v_call: TRBV27
clone_size: .
j_call: TRBJ2-1
cdr3_nt: TGTGCCAGCCATGGCTTCATCTACAATGAGCAGTTCTTC
cdr3_aa: CASHGFIYNEQFF

d_call: .
v_call: TRBV2
clone_size: few
j_call: TRBJ2-7
cdr3_nt: TGTGCCACAACAGCTTCCTCCTACGAGCAGTACTTC
cdr3_aa: CATTASSYEQYF

d_call: TRBD1
v_call: TRBV10-3
clone_size: .
j_call: TRBJ1-1
cdr3_nt: TGTGCCATCAGGACAGGGGGACCGGGCACTGAAGCTTTCTTT
cdr3_aa: CAIRTGGPGTEAFF

d_call: TRBD1
v_call: TRBV14
clone_size: .
j_call: TRBJ1-1
cdr3_nt: TGTGCCAGCACCATTACAGGGGGGCCGGCTTTCTTT
cdr3_aa: CASTITGGPAFF

d_call: .
v_call: TRBV5-1
clone_size: .
j_call: TRBJ2-2
cdr3_nt: TGCGCCAGCAGCTTGGAATTACAGGCCACCGGGGAGCTGTTTTTT
cdr3_aa: CASSLELQATGELFF

d_call: .
v_call: TRBV7-6
clone_size: .
j_call: TRBJ2-3
cdr3_nt: TGTGCCAGCAGCTTAGTCGGCGGCGGGTCAGATACGCAGTATTTT
cdr3_aa: CASSLVGGGSDTQYF

d_call: .
v_call: TRBV28
clone_size: .
j_call: TRBJ1-4
cdr3_nt: TGTGCCAGCAGTTTAAGCCAGGCTGAAAAACTGTTTTTT
cdr3_aa: CASSLSQAEKLFF

d_call: TRBD1
v_call: TRBV7-2
clone_size: .
j_call: TRBJ2-7
cdr3_nt: TGTGCCAGCAGCTGGCCGGACAGGGTTCTCTACGAGCAGTACTTC
cdr3_aa: CASSWPDRVLYEQYF

d_call: TRBD2
v_call: TRBV5-1
clone_size: .
j_call: TRBJ2-7
cdr3_nt: TGCGCCAGCAGCTCTTCTAGCGGGAGGCCTTCCTACGAGCAGTACTTC
cdr3_aa: CASSSSSGRPSYEQYF

d_call: .
v_call: TRBV10-3
clone_size: .
j_call: TRBJ1-5
cdr3_nt: TGTGCCATCAGTGAGGCGTCAATTAATCAGCCCCAGCATTTT
cdr3_aa: CAISEASINQPQHF

d_call: TRBD1
v_call: TRBV6-5
clone_size: .
j_call: TRBJ2-2
cdr3_nt: TGTGCCAGCAGCCGGGACAGGGTTGTTGCCGGGGAGCTGTTTTTT
cdr3_aa: CASSRDRVVAGELFF

d_call: TRBD1
v_call: TRBV30
clone_size: .
j_call: TRBJ1-1
cdr3_nt: TGTGCCTGGGGCGGACAGGGCCCTTCTCACACTGAAGCTTTCTTT
cdr3_aa: CAWGGQGPSHTEAFF

d_call: TRBD2
v_call: TRBV2
clone_size: .
j_call: TRBJ2-1
cdr3_nt: TGTGCCAGCAGTGTCCTGCTAGCGGGGAATAATGAGCAGTTCTTC
cdr3_aa: CASSVLLAGNNEQFF

d_call: TRBD2
v_call: TRBV9
clone_size: .
j_call: TRBJ2-7
cdr3_nt: TGTGCCAGCAGCCGGACTAGCGGGAACGAGCAGTACTTC
cdr3_aa: CASSRTSGNEQYF

d_call: .
v_call: TRBV9
clone_size: .
j_call: TRBJ2-7
cdr3_nt: TGTGCCAGCAGCGTAGGAGACCAAGGGGCCGACGAGCAGTACTTC
cdr3_aa: CASSVGDQGADEQYF

d_call: TRBD2
v_call: TRBV7-7
clone_size: .
j_call: TRBJ2-5
cdr3_nt: TGTGCCAGCAGCGCCCAACTAGCGGGAGTGGAGACCCAGTACTTC
cdr3_aa: CASSAQLAGVETQYF

d_call: TRBD2
v_call: TRBV5-1
clone_size: .
j_call: TRBJ2-1
cdr3_nt: TGCGCCAGCAGCTTGGTGCGGGGGGCATCCTACAATGAGCAGTTCTTC
cdr3_aa: CASSLVRGASYNEQFF

d_call: .
v_call: TRBV7-9
clone_size: .
j_call: TRBJ1-2
cdr3_nt: TGTGCCAGCAGCCCCCTTCTGGGCAGCTATGGCTACACCTTC
cdr3_aa: CASSPLLGSYGYTF

d_call: TRBD2
v_call: TRBV5-1
clone_size: few
j_call: TRBJ2-1
cdr3_nt: TGCGCCAGCAGCTGGACTAGCGGGGCCCAAGAGCAGTTCTTC
cdr3_aa: CASSWTSGAQEQFF

d_call: TRBD2
v_call: TRBV30
clone_size: .
j_call: TRBJ2-1
cdr3_nt: TGTGCCTGGGGCTTTGGACTAGCGGCTTACAATGAGCAGTTCTTC
cdr3_aa: CAWGFGLAAYNEQFF

d_call: .
v_call: TRBV5-1
clone_size: few
j_call: TRBJ2-5
cdr3_nt: TGCGCCAGCAGCTTGAGTAGGGGCCAAGAGACCCAGTACTTC
cdr3_aa: CASSLSRGQETQYF

d_call: TRBD1
v_call: TRBV11-3
clone_size: once
j_call: TRBJ2-3
cdr3_nt: TGTGCCAGCAGCTTAGTATCGACAGGGGAGCAGTATTTT
cdr3_aa: CASSLVSTGEQYF

d_call: .
v_call: TRBV14
clone_size: .
j_call: TRBJ2-4
cdr3_nt: TGTGCCAGCAGTACCGGGACAATAGCCAAAAACATTCAGTACTTC
cdr3_aa: CASSTGTIAKNIQYF

d_call: TRBD2
v_call: TRBV7-7
clone_size: once
j_call: TRBJ2-5
cdr3_nt: TGTGCCAGCAGCTTGGCCCCACAGGGCGATAGCGGGAGGACCCAAGAGACCCAGTACTTC
cdr3_aa: CASSLAPQGDSGRTQETQYF

d_call: TRBD2
v_call: TRBV4-1
clone_size: few
j_call: TRBJ2-1
cdr3_nt: TGCGCCAGCAGCCAAGGGCTAGCGGGAAGGAATGAGCAGTTCTTC
cdr3_aa: CASSQGLAGRNEQFF

d_call: .
v_call: TRBV5-6
clone_size: few
j_call: TRBJ1-5
cdr3_nt: TGTGCCAGCAGTTCTCTGGGAGGGCTCAATCAGCCCCAGCATTTT
cdr3_aa: CASSSLGGLNQPQHF

d_call: .
v_call: TRBV5-6
clone_size: few
j_call: TRBJ2-5
cdr3_nt: TGTGCCAGCAGCTTGGTATCTGGGGAGCAGTACTTC
cdr3_aa: CASSLVSGEQYF

d_call: TRBD2
v_call: TRBV27
clone_size: once
j_call: TRBJ2-7
cdr3_nt: TGTGCCAGCAGTCCAGGACTAGCGGAGAACTACGAGCAGTACTTC
cdr3_aa: CASSPGLAENYEQYF

d_call: .
v_call: TRBV6-6
clone_size: .
j_call: TRBJ2-7
cdr3_nt: TGTGCCAGCAGTCAGGGACACCGAGCCTACGAGCAGTACTTC
cdr3_aa: CASSQGHRAYEQYF

d_call: TRBD2
v_call: TRBV10-2
clone_size: .
j_call: TRBJ2-3
cdr3_nt: TGCGCCAGCAGTATCGGACTAGATACAGATACGCAGTATTTT
cdr3_aa: CASSIGLDTDTQYF

d_call: TRBD1
v_call: TRBV11-2
clone_size: .
j_call: TRBJ2-5
cdr3_nt: TGTGCCAGCAGCTTGGGACAGGGTTATTTGGGAGAGACCCAGTACTTC
cdr3_aa: CASSLGQGYLGETQYF

d_call: TRBD1
v_call: TRBV5-5
clone_size: once
j_call: TRBJ2-5
cdr3_nt: TGTGCCAGCACCCCCGGGGACAGGATTGAGACCCAGTACTTC
cdr3_aa: CASTPGDRIETQYF

d_call: .
v_call: TRBV25-1
clone_size: .
j_call: TRBJ2-1
cdr3_nt: TGTGCCAGCAGTGCCAGACTAGTTGATGAGCAGTTCTTC
cdr3_aa: CASSARLVDEQFF

d_call: TRBD2
v_call: TRBV2
clone_size: .
j_call: TRBJ2-1
cdr3_nt: TGTGCCAGCAGTGCTAGCGGGACCCTCAATGAGCAGTTCTTC
cdr3_aa: CASSASGTLNEQFF

d_call: .
v_call: TRBV6-1
clone_size: .
j_call: TRBJ1-1
cdr3_nt: TGTGCCAGCAGTGAGGATATGGGGGGGGGAACTGAAGCTTTCTTT
cdr3_aa: CASSEDMGGGTEAFF

d_call: TRBD1
v_call: TRBV6-1
clone_size: .
j_call: TRBJ1-1
cdr3_nt: TGTGCCAGTCAGGGGGCATATACTGAAGCTTTCTTT
cdr3_aa: CASQGAYTEAFF

d_call: TRBD1
v_call: TRBV29-1
clone_size: .
j_call: TRBJ1-1
cdr3_nt: TGCAGCGTGACGACAGGGGGGGGAACTGAAGCTTTCTTT
cdr3_aa: CSVTTGGGTEAFF

d_call: .
v_call: TRBV27
clone_size: .
j_call: TRBJ2-7
cdr3_nt: TGTGCCAGTAGACTTGCCCTCTCCTACGAGCAGTACTTC
cdr3_aa: CASRLALSYEQYF

d_call: .
v_call: TRBV27
clone_size: few
j_call: TRBJ1-2
cdr3_nt: TGTGCCAGCAGTTCCCTGAGCGGAGCTAACTATGGCTACACCTTC
cdr3_aa: CASSSLSGANYGYTF

d_call: TRBD2
v_call: TRBV11-2
clone_size: .
j_call: TRBJ2-1
cdr3_nt: TGTGCCAGCAGGCGAACTAGCGCTCTCCACGGTGAGCAGTTCTTC
cdr3_aa: CASRRTSALHGEQFF

d_call: TRBD2
v_call: TRBV27
clone_size: .
j_call: TRBJ2-7
cdr3_nt: TGTGCCAGCAGTTTATCCGGACTAGCGCCTTCCTACGAGCAGTACTTC
cdr3_aa: CASSLSGLAPSYEQYF

d_call: TRBD2
v_call: TRBV7-9
clone_size: .
j_call: TRBJ2-1
cdr3_nt: TGTGCCAGCAGCTTACTTAGGGCGGGAGTTGTCTACAATGAGCAGTTCTTC
cdr3_aa: CASSLLRAGVVYNEQFF

d_call: TRBD2
v_call: TRBV23-1
clone_size: .
j_call: TRBJ2-1
cdr3_nt: TGCGCCAGCAGTCAATCGAGGAACGCGGGGGGTGGTGAGCAGTTCTTC
cdr3_aa: CASSQSRNAGGGEQFF

d_call: .
v_call: TRBV2
clone_size: .
j_call: TRBJ2-1
cdr3_nt: TGTGCCAGCGACGAGGAGTCGGCGGAGTTCTTC
cdr3_aa: CASDEESAEFF

d_call: TRBD2
v_call: TRBV5-1
clone_size: few
j_call: TRBJ2-1
cdr3_nt: TGCGCCAGCAGCCTCACTAGCGGCAGCTCCTACAATGAGCAGTTCTTC
cdr3_aa: CASSLTSGSSYNEQFF

d_call: TRBD2
v_call: TRBV5-1
clone_size: .
j_call: TRBJ2-7
cdr3_nt: TGCGCCAGCAGCTCCGGGAGGACTAGCGGTTACGAGCAGTACTTC
cdr3_aa: CASSSGRTSGYEQYF

d_call: .
v_call: TRBV19
clone_size: .
j_call: TRBJ2-1
cdr3_nt: TGTGCCAGTAGTATAGGAAGCAGGGCAAGGCAATACAATGAGCAGTTCTTC
cdr3_aa: CASSIGSRARQYNEQFF

d_call: TRBD2
v_call: TRBV6-4
clone_size: once
j_call: TRBJ2-3
cdr3_nt: TGTGCCAGCAGTGACGGGGCTAGCGGGAGCGATACGCAGTATTTT
cdr3_aa: CASSDGASGSDTQYF